These T cell receptor beta chains were read from a single sample in a study of TIL therapy for anti-PD-1-resistant metastatic lung cancer. The data were produced by immunoSEQ multiplex PCR, yet TCRdb's version contains in-frame clones alone and is incomplete. The profile covers roughly 46,000 clones, with roughly 85% appearing a single time and 5% taken by the ten largest. The sequencing here drew on blood, taken at baseline. The receptor source for this set is a person aged 25 to 85 with non-small cell lung cancer. CDR3s include the opening cysteine and the closing phenylalanine or tryptophan. Fields, in order: D gene, clone size, J gene, V gene, CDR3 DNA, CDR3 protein. A D gene is named only where the DNA matches it firmly. Size is omitted from some rows. Given values are once, few, many or a class for expanded clones.

NA,NA,TRBJ2-4,TRBV28,TGTGCCAGCAGTCCCCGGGACATTCAGTACTTC,CASSPRDIQYF
NA,NA,TRBJ2-5,TRBV7-3,TGTGCCAGCAGCCAAGCGGGAGAGACCCAGTACTTC,CASSQAGETQYF
TRBD1,NA,TRBJ2-7,TRBV24-1,TGTGCCACCAGCCACAGGGGCTCCTACGAGCAGTACTTC,CATSHRGSYEQYF
NA,NA,TRBJ2-5,TRBV4-1,TGCGCCAGCAGCCAACCTGACAGTGGAGGGTACCAAGAGACCCAGTACTTC,CASSQPDSGGYQETQYF
NA,NA,TRBJ2-7,TRBV28,TGTGCCAGCAGTTTCAACTACGAGCAGTACTTC,CASSFNYEQYF
NA,NA,TRBJ2-6,TRBV28,TGTGCCAGCAGTTTGTCCCAGGGGTGGTTGTTAGGGGCCAACGTCCTGACTTTC,CASSLSQGWLLGANVLTF
NA,NA,TRBJ1-5,TRBV6-4,TGTGCCAGCTGGGGGGCGGCGCAATGCAATCAGCCCCAGCATTTT,CASWGAAQCNQPQHF
TRBD1,few,TRBJ1-2,TRBV5-6,TGTGCCAGCAGCTTTTTGACAGGGGGAGGTGATGGCTACACCTTC,CASSFLTGGGDGYTF
NA,NA,TRBJ2-7,TRBV28,TGTGCCAGCAGTCCCCCCACGGGTTCCTACGAGCAGTACTTC,CASSPPTGSYEQYF
NA,few,TRBJ1-5,TRBV6-6,TGTGCCAGCAGCCACGGGGGGTTTGGGAATCAGCCCCAGCATTTT,CASSHGGFGNQPQHF
TRBD1,NA,TRBJ2-7,TRBV6-2/TRBV6-3,TGTGCCAGCAGTTACCCCACTGCGACAGGGCCCTACGAGCAGTACTTC,CASSYPTATGPYEQYF
NA,few,TRBJ2-2,TRBV7-8,TGTGCCAGCAGCCAGCGGCCCCGGGACAACCGTCTCTTTTTACTCACCGGGGAGCTGTTTTTT,CASSQRPRDNRLFLLTGELFF
TRBD1,NA,TRBJ2-7,TRBV5-6,TGTGCCAGCAGCTCCATTTCAGGGGGTGAGCAGTACTTC,CASSSISGGEQYF
NA,NA,TRBJ2-1,TRBV4-3,TGCGCCAGCAGCCCCCGGCCGGGGGAATTGAGTAGGGATGAGCAGTTCTTC,CASSPRPGELSRDEQFF
TRBD1,NA,TRBJ1-4,TRBV11-2,TGTGCCAGCAGCTTCCGTCCCGGGACAGCGGGTAATGAAAAACTGTTTTTT,CASSFRPGTAGNEKLFF
NA,NA,TRBJ2-1,TRBV9,TGTGCCAGCAGCGCCGTTCACAATGAGCAGTTCTTC,CASSAVHNEQFF
TRBD1,NA,TRBJ2-7,TRBV11-3,TGTGCCAGCAGCTTAGATATTTTAGGACAGGGCTCCCATCCCTACGAGCAGTACTTC,CASSLDILGQGSHPYEQYF
TRBD1,NA,TRBJ2-5,TRBV19,TGTGCCAGTAGTATACGGACAGGGGGGCAAGAGACCCAGTACTTC,CASSIRTGGQETQYF
NA,NA,TRBJ1-1,TRBV7-2,TGTGCCAGCAGCTTAATGAGAAGTGCGGGACTCAACACTGAAGCTTTCTTT,CASSLMRSAGLNTEAFF
NA,NA,TRBJ2-2,TRBV9,TGTGCCAGCAGCGTAGCTCTCTCCGACCCCCCCGGGGAGCTGTTTTTT,CASSVALSDPPGELFF
NA,NA,TRBJ2-5,TRBV12-5,TGTGCTAGTGGACGCCAGTTTGGGGGCTGGGAGACCCAGTACTTC,CASGRQFGGWETQYF
NA,NA,TRBJ2-1,TRBV24-1,TGTGCCAGCGGGCGGTATGGCTACAATGAGCAGTTCTTC,CASGRYGYNEQFF
TRBD1,NA,TRBJ2-1,TRBV6-2/TRBV6-3,TGTGCCAGCAGTTACCGGACAGGGCCCAATGAGCAGTTCTTC,CASSYRTGPNEQFF
NA,once,TRBJ2-7,TRBV19,TGTGCCAGTAGTCGGACAGCACTATTTCCGGAGCAGTACTTC,CASSRTALFPEQYF
NA,NA,TRBJ2-7,TRBV5-1,TGCGCCAGCAGCGGGAGGGGGCTAGGCGAGCAGTACTTC,CASSGRGLGEQYF
NA,few,TRBJ1-3,TRBV29-1,TGCAGCGCTTCCGGGACGGCAAGCTCTGGAAACACCATATATTTT,CSASGTASSGNTIYF
NA,NA,TRBJ2-5,TRBV19,TGTGCCAGTAGTTGGACCCACCAAGAGACCCAGTACTTC,CASSWTHQETQYF
TRBD2,NA,TRBJ2-3,TRBV11-3,TGTGCCAGCAGCCCGAGAAGCGGGGGGGCTACAGATACGCAGTATTTT,CASSPRSGGATDTQYF
NA,NA,TRBJ1-2,TRBV7-9,TGTGCCAGCAGCTTGAACAGCTATGGCTACACCTTC,CASSLNSYGYTF
NA,once,TRBJ2-5,TRBV18,TGTGCCAGCTCACCAACGGTGACCCAAGAGACCCAGTACTTC,CASSPTVTQETQYF
NA,once,TRBJ2-3,TRBV29-1,TGCAGCGCCGGAGAGGGGCGCGCAGATACGCAGTATTTT,CSAGEGRADTQYF
TRBD1,few,TRBJ1-5,TRBV28,TGTGCCAGCAGGGGCAGGGGGGGGAGCAATCAGCCCCAGCATTTT,CASRGRGGSNQPQHF
NA,NA,TRBJ2-1,TRBV10-3,TGTGCCATCAGTGACAGGGCCGAACACAATGAGCAGTTCTTC,CAISDRAEHNEQFF